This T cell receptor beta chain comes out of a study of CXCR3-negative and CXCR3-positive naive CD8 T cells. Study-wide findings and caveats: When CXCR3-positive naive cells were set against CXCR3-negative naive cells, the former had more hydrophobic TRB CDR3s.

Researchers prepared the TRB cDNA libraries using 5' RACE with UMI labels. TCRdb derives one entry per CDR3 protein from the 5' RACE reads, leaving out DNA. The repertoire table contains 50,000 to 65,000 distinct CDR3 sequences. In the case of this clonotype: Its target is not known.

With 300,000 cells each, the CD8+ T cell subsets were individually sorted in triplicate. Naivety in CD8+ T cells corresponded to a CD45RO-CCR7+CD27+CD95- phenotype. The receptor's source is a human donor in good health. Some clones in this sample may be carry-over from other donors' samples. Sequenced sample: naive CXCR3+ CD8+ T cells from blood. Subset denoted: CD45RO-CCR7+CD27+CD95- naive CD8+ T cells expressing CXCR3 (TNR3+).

CDR3 residues: CSAQGTSDYEQYF. The chain joins TRBV29-1 to TRBJ2-7; the D call of TRBD2 rests on TCRdb alone, since no DNA is present to check it. The CDR3 consists of 13 residues. Germline V gene data show CDR1 as SQVTM and CDR2 as ANQGSEA.